This TCR beta chain was identified in a study of T-cell memory formation after mild COVID-19. Turning to the study itself: TCR clusters showed largely donor specificity. Whole-study findings and limits: Shrinking CD4+ clones resided mostly in CM and EM, and CD8+ ones in EMRA. Some SARS-CoV-2-responding clones were already detected in memory before infection.

This clonotype has at least ten counts. Its matching antigen is unknown. TCRdb analysed the 5' RACE reads with MiXCR anew, one entry per CDR3 protein. The top ten clones hold around 31% of a sample with some 68,000 distinct CDR3 sequences, 16% of them seen once. V dropped 2 bases and J dropped 1 base, with 23 bases sitting between them. Per germline, CDR1 MNHEY and CDR2 SVGAGI. The CDR3 runs 19 residues. This sequence was found in an adult woman who had mild COVID-19 (a few samples of this study predate the infection). Cell type and time point are not known. Material for sequencing was PBMCs or a T cell subset sorted from them (not recorded which). V gene TRBV6-5 combines with J gene TRBJ1-1; D possibly corresponds to TRBD1 (5 bases). This CDR3 reads CASSYTRGLRGGENTEAFF. CDR3 DNA: TGTGCCAGCAGTTACACCCGGGGTCTTCGTGGGGGAGAGAACACTGAAGCTTTCTTT.